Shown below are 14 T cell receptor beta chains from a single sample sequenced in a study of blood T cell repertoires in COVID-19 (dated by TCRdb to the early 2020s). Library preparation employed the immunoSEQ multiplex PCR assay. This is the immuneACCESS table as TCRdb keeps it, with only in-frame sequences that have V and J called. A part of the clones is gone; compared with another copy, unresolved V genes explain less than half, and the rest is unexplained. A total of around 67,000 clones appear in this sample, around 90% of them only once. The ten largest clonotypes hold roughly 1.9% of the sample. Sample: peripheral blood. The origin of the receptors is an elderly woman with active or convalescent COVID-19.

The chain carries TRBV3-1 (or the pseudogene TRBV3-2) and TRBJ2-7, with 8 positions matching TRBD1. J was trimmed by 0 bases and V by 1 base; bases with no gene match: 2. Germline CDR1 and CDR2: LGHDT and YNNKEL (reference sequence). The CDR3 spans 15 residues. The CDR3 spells CASSQGQGSSYEQYF. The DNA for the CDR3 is TGTGCCAGCAGCCAAGGACAGGGGAGCTCCTACGAGCAGTACTTC.

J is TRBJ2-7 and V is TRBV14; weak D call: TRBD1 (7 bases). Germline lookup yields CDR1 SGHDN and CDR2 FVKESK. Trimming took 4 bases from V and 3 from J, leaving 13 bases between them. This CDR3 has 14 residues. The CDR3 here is CASSLRDRNYEQYF. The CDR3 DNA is TGTGCCAGCAGCCTGCGGGACAGAAACTACGAGCAGTACTTC. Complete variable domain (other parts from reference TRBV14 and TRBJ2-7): EAGVTQFPSHSVIEKGQTVTLRCDPISGHDNLYWYRRVMGKEIKFLLHFVKESKQDESGMPNNRFLAERTGGTYSTLKVQPAELEDSGVYFCASSLRDRNYEQYFGPGTRLTVT.

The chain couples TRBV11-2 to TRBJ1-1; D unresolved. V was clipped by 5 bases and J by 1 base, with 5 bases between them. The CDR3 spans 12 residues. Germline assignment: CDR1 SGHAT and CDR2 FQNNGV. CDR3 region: CASSRGNTEAFF. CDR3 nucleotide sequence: TGTGCCAGCAGCAGAGGGAACACTGAAGCTTTCTTT.

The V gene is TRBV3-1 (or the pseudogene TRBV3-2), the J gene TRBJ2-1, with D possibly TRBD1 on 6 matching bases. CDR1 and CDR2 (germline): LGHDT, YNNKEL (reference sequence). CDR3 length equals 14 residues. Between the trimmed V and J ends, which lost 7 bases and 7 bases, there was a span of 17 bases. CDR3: CASNLNPTGNEQFF. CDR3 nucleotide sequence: TGTGCCAGCAACCTCAACCCAACAGGGAATGAGCAGTTCTTC.

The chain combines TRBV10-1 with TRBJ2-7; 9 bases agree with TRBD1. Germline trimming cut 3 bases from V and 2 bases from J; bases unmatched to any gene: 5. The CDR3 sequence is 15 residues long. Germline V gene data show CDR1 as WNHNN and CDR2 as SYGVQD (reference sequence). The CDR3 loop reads CASSDPGQGAYEQYF. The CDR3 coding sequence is TGCGCCAGCAGTGACCCGGGACAGGGCGCCTACGAGCAGTACTTC.

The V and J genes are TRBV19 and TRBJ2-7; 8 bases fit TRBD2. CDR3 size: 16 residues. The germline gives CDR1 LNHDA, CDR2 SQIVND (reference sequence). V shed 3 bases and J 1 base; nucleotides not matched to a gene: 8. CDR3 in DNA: TGTGCCAGTAGTATTAGCGGGACTTTTACGTCCTACGAGCAGTACTTC. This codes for CASSISGTFTSYEQYF.

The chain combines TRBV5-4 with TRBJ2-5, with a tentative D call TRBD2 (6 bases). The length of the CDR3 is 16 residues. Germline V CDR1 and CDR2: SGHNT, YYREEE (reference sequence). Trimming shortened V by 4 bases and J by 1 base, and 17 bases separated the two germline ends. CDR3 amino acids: CASSPKAGTLQETQYF. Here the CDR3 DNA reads TGTGCCAGCAGCCCGAAAGCGGGTACCCTCCAAGAGACCCAGTACTTC.

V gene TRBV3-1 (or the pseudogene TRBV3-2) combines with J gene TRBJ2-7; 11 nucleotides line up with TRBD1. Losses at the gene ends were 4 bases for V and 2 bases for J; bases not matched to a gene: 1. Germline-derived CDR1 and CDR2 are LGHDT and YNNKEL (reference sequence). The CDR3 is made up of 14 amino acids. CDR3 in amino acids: CASSRGQGAYEQYF. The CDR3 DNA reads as TGTGCCAGCAGCCGGGGACAGGGGGCCTACGAGCAGTACTTC.

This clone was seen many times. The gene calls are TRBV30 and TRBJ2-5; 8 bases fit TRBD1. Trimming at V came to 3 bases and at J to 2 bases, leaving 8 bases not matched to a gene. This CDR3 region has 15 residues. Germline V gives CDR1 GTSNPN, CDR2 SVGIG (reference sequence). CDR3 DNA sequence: TGTGCCTGGAGCCTTGGGACAGGAAGACAAGAGACCCAGTACTTC. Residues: CAWSLGTGRQETQYF.

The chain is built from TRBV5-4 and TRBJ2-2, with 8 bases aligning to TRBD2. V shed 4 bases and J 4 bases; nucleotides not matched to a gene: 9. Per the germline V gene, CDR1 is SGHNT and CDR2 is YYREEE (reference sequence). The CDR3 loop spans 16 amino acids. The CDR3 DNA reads TGTGCCAGCAGCCCGGGACTAGAATTCCTCACCGGGGAGCTGTTTTTT. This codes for CASSPGLEFLTGELFF.

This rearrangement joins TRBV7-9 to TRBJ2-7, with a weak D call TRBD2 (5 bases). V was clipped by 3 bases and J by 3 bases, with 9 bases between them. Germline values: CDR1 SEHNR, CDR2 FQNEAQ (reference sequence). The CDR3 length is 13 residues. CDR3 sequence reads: CASSFSGVYEQYF. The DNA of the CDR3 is TGTGCCAGCAGCTTCTCCGGGGTCTACGAGCAGTACTTC.

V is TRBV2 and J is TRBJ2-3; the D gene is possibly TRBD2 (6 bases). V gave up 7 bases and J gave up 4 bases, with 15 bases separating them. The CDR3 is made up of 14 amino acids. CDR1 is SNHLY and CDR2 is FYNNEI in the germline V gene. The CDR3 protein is CASIREVVADTQYF. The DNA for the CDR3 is TGTGCCAGCATCAGGGAGGTGGTGGCAGATACGCAGTATTTT.

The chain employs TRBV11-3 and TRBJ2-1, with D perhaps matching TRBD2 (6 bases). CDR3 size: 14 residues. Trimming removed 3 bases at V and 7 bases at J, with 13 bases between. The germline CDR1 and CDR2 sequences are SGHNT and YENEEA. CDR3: CASSFGGDRNEQFF. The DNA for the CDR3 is TGTGCCAGCAGCTTCGGCGGGGACCGTAATGAGCAGTTCTTC.

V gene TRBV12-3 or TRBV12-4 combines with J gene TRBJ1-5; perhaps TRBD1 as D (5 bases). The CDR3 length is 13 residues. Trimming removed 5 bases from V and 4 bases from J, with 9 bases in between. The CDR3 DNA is TGTGCCAGCAGTCTGACAGAAAATCAGCCCCAGCATTTT. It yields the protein CASSLTENQPQHF.